The 5 T cell receptor beta chains listed next were all sequenced from one sample in a study of blood T cell repertoires in COVID-19. TCRdb's table, derived via immunoSEQ multiplex PCR, lists solely in-frame clones and lacks some. Of under 200,000 clones in the sample, around 87% were seen once. Sequenced input: peripheral blood. All receptors come from an older woman with COVID-19, enrolled during active disease.

J is TRBJ2-1 and V is TRBV5-6; maybe TRBD1 (6 bases). V was cut by 1 base and J by 1 base, with 9 bases left in between. This CDR3 has 15 amino acids. Germline loops: CDR1 SGHDT, CDR2 YYEEEE. The DNA of the CDR3 is TGTGCCAGCAGCTTGTGGCAGGGGTCCTACAATGAGCAGTTCTTC. Translation gives CASSLWQGSYNEQFF.

This clone was seen once. This chain connects TRBV6-6 to TRBJ2-5, with D possibly TRBD2 on 7 matching bases. This CDR3 contains 14 residues. V dropped 2 bases and J dropped 5 bases, with 12 bases sitting between them. Looked up from germline, CDR1 is MNHNY and CDR2 is SVGAGI (reference sequence). The CDR3 protein is CASSYVGGLETQYF. The CDR3 DNA reads as TGTGCCAGCAGTTACGTCGGGGGGCTCGAGACCCAGTACTTC.

This chain joins TRBV3-1 (or the pseudogene TRBV3-2) and TRBJ1-4; 7 bases fit TRBD1. Germline V gene sequence: CDR1 LGHDT, CDR2 YNNKEL (reference sequence). The CDR3 loop spans 15 amino acids. After removal of 4 bases from V and 4 bases from J, the junction contained 6 bases not matched to a gene. The chain's CDR3 is CASSPRDRVNEKLFF. The CDR3 DNA follows: TGTGCCAGCAGCCCTCGTGACAGGGTTAATGAAAAACTGTTTTTT.

The chain is built from TRBV11-2 and TRBJ2-7, with 9 bases fitting TRBD1. Germline V gene sequence: CDR1 SGHAT, CDR2 FQNNGV. The V gene end was trimmed by 4 bases and the J gene end by 2 bases; junction bases not matched to a gene: 3. The CDR3 consists of 14 residues. The DNA of the CDR3 is TGTGCCAGCAGCTCCGGGACAGGGCCCTACGAGCAGTACTTC. This gives the protein CASSSGTGPYEQYF.

The V call is TRBV9, the J call TRBJ1-4, with 11 positions matching TRBD1. The CDR3 is 15 residues long. The germline V gene encodes CDR1 SGDLS and CDR2 YYNGEE. Trimming took 2 bases from V and 7 from J; bases not matched to a gene: 4. CDR3 nucleotide sequence: TGTGCCAGCAGCGTTGGACAGGGGGCCGGTGAAAAACTGTTTTTT. Encoded protein: CASSVGQGAGEKLFF.